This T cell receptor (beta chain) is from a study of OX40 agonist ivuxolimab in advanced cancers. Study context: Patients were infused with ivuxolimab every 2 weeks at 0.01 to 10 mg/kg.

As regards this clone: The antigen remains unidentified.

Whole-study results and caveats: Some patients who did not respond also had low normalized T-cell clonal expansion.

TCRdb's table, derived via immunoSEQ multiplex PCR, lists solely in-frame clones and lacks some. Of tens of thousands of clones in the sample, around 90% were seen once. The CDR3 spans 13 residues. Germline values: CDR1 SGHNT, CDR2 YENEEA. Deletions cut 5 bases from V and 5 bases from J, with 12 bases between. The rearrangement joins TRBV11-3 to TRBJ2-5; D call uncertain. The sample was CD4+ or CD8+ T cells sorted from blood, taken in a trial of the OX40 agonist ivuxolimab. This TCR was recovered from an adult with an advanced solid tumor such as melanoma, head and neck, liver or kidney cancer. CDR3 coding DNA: TGTGCCAGCAGCCCCCGAGGTCAGGAGACCCAGTACTTC. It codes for CASSPRGQETQYF.